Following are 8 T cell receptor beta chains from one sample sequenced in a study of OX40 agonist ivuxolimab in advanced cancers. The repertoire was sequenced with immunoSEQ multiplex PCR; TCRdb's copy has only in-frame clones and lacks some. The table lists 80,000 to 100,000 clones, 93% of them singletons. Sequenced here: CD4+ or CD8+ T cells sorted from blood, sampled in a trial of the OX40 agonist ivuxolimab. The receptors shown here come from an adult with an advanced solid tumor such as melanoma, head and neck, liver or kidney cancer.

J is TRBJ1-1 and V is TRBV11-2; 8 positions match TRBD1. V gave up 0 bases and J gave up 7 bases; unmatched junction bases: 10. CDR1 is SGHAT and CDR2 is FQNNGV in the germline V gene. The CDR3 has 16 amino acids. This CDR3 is CASSLDRDRGTSEAFF. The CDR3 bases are TGTGCCAGCAGCTTAGATCGAGACAGGGGAACGAGTGAAGCTTTCTTT.

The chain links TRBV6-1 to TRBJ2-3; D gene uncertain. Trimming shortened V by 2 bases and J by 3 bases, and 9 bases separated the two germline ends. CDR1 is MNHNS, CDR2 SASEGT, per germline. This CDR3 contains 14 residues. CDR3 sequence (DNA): TGTGCCAGCAGTGAACTAGGTGGGACAGATACGCAGTATTTT. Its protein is CASSELGGTDTQYF.

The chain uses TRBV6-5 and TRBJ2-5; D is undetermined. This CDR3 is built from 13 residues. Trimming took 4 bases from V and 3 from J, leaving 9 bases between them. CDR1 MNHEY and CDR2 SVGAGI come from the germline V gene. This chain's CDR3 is CASSLHHEETQYF. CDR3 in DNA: TGTGCCAGCAGTTTACACCACGAAGAGACCCAGTACTTC.

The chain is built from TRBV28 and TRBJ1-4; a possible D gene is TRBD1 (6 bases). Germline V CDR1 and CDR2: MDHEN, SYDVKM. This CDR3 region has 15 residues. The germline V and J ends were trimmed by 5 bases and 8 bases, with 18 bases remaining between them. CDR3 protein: CASSDGGQGYEKLFF. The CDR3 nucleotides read TGTGCCAGCAGTGACGGCGGGCAGGGGTACGAAAAACTGTTTTTT.

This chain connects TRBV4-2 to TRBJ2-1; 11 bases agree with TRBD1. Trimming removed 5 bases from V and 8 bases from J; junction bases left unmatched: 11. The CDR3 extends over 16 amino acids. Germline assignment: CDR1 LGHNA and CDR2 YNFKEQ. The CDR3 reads CASSFSPGQGVDEQFF. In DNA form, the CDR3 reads TGTGCCAGCAGCTTCAGCCCGGGACAGGGGGTAGATGAGCAGTTCTTC.

The DNA of the CDR3 is TGTGCCAGCAGCCCAAGCAGGGATCAGCCCCAGCATTTT. This translates into CASSPSRDQPQHF. The J gene is TRBJ1-5, the V gene TRBV7-2, with D possibly being TRBD1 (5 bases). Germline V gene data show CDR1 as SGHTA and CDR2 as FQGNSA. Trimming pared 5 bases from V and 5 bases from J, leaving 10 bases between. The CDR3 is made up of 13 amino acids. The complete variable domain, with remaining parts taken from reference TRBV7-2 and TRBJ1-5, reads GAGVSQSPSNKVTEKGKDVELRCDPISGHTALYWYRQSLGQGLEFLIYFQGNSAPDKSGLPSDRFSAERTGGSVSTLTIQRTQQEDSAVYLCASSPSRDQPQHFGDGTRLSIL.

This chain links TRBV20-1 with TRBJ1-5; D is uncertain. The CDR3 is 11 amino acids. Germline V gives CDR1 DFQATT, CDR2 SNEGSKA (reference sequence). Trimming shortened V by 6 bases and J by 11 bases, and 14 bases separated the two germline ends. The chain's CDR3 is CSAGSYQAQHF. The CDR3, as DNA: TGCAGTGCCGGGAGTTATCAAGCCCAGCATTTT.

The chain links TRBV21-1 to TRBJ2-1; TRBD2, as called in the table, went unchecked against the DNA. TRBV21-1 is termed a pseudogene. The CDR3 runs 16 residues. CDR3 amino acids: CASRNKRPMGLGEQFF. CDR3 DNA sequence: TGTGCCAGCAGGAATAAGAGGCCCATGGGACTAGGGGAGCAGTTCTTC.